What follows describes a single T cell receptor beta chain. What it binds is not known. Here immunoSEQ multiplex PCR was the method, and the copy in TCRdb shows in-frame clones only, minus some. The sample holds about 83,000 clones, around 78% seen once. Stated time point: blood 4 weeks post-SBRT, at nephrectomy. Treatment of the sample: 15 Gy SBRT to primary tumor, nephrectomy 4 weeks later. Nephrectomy followed 15 Gy stereotactic body radiation by 4 weeks. This entry belongs to a study of radiation and T cells in renal cell carcinoma. Study-level points and caveats: Top tumor clonotypes rose in blood 2 weeks post-radiation, then contracted.

CDR3 size: 14 residues. The chain has TRBV12-1 and TRBJ2-3; the table's D call, TRBD2, was not checked against the DNA. TRBV12-1 is a recognized pseudogene. The sequencing used blood, collected from a patient whose treatment included radiotherapy and nephrectomy. The origin of this receptor is a woman in her fifties or sixties with renal cell carcinoma. CDR3 residues: CASSSMTVTDTQYF. The CDR3 nucleotides read TGTGCCAGCAGCTCAATGACTGTCACAGATACGCAGTATTTT.